The text below deals with one TCR beta chain. The germline V gene has CDR1 SGHNT and CDR2 YYREEE (reference sequence). The CDR3 is made up of 15 amino acids. V was clipped by 4 bases and J by 0 bases, with 11 bases between them. The sample is drawn from a study of control samples from healthy donors and cancer patients. TCRdb keeps only in-frame clones here, not all; method: immunoSEQ multiplex PCR. This repertoire shows roughly 150,000 clones, 93% found once; its top ten account for about 2.4%. The TCR comes from a man aged 50 to 60 in good health. Sequencing was done on a sample of blood. The chain employs TRBV5-4 and TRBJ2-1; D is unclear. CDR3 in DNA: TGTGCCAGCAGCAAAGTCCCAGACTCCTACAATGAGCAGTTCTTC. It codes for CASSKVPDSYNEQFF. The full variable domain, in which reference TRBV5-4 and TRBJ2-1 provide the parts outside the CDR3, is ETGVTQSPTHLIKTRGQQVTLRCSSQSGHNTVSWYQQALGQGPQFIFQYYREEENGRGNFPPRFSGLQFPNYSSELNVNALELDDSALYLCASSKVPDSYNEQFFGPGTRLTVL.